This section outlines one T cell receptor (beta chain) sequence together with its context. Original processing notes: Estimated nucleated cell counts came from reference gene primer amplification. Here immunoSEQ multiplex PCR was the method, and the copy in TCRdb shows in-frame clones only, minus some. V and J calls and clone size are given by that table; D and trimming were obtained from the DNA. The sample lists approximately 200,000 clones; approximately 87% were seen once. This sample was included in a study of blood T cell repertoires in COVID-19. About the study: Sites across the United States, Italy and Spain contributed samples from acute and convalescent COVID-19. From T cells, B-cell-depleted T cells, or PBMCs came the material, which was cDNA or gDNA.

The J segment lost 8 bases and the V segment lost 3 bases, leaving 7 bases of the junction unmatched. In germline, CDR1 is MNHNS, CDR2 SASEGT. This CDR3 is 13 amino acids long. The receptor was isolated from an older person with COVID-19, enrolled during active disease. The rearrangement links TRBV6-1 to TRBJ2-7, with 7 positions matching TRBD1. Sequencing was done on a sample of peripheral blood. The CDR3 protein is CASSDNRGIQQYF. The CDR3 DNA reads TGTGCCAGCAGTGACAACAGGGGTATTCAGCAGTACTTC.